The rows below give T cell receptor beta chains drawn from one sample of a study of shared clonotypes between healthy human individuals. Some clones are missing from TCRdb's copy, which holds only in-frame ones; the method was immunoSEQ multiplex PCR. Among roughly 2,300,000 clones listed, 80% to 95% were seen once. Sequencing used naive CD4+ T cells from PBMCs. These receptor sequences come from a man between 18 and 29 years old in good health. Some clones in this sample may be carry-over from other donors' samples. CDR3s include the opening cysteine and the closing phenylalanine or tryptophan. The D gene is left open where the match is weak. Clone size is stated in some rows and not others, as once, few, many or a class when expanded.

cdr3_nt	cdr3_aa	clone_size	j_call	d_call	v_call
TGTGCCAGCAGTGATCCCGGGCTGCTGGCTGAGACCCAGTACTTC	CASSDPGLLAETQYF	NA	TRBJ2-5	NA	TRBV25-1
TGTGCCAGCACTACCGGGACAGGCTATGGCTACACCTTC	CASTTGTGYGYTF	few	TRBJ1-2	TRBD1	TRBV28
TGTGCCAGCAGCCTCCAACAGGCCTGGCTGGGAGGGGAGACCCAGTACTTC	CASSLQQAWLGGETQYF	NA	TRBJ2-5	TRBD2	TRBV14
TGTGCCAGCAGTTTAAGACAGGGAGGCATCCAAGAGACCCAGTACTTC	CASSLRQGGIQETQYF	NA	TRBJ2-5	NA	TRBV28
TGTGCCAGCACCCAAGAGGTATTTAGCAATCAGCCCCAGCATTTT	CASTQEVFSNQPQHF	NA	TRBJ1-5	NA	TRBV6-6
TGTGCCAGCAGTTACGGCTTGGAAGAGACCCAGTACTTC	CASSYGLEETQYF	NA	TRBJ2-5	NA	TRBV6-5
TGCGCCAGCAGCTTCAGGGAAATCACAGATACGCAGTATTTT	CASSFREITDTQYF	NA	TRBJ2-3	NA	TRBV5-1
TGTGCCAGCAGCTTCGGGCCGCAGGGTAACACTGAAGCTTTCTTT	CASSFGPQGNTEAFF	NA	TRBJ1-1	NA	TRBV7-9
TGTGCCAGCAGTTTACCCTCAGAAGCTTTCTTT	CASSLPSEAFF	few	TRBJ1-1	NA	TRBV28
TGCGCCAGCAGCCCCGGACTAGCGGGAGGGCCAGGAGAGACCCAGTACTTC	CASSPGLAGGPGETQYF	NA	TRBJ2-5	TRBD2	TRBV5-1
TGTGCCAGCAGCCGTGGGGAAAAACTGTTTTTT	CASSRGEKLFF	once	TRBJ1-4	NA	TRBV21-1
TGTGCCAGCAGCGGGGTACGGACTCGGGATAGGGGCTATGGCTACACCTTC	CASSGVRTRDRGYGYTF	NA	TRBJ1-2	NA	TRBV28
TGTGCCAGCAGCTTAGTTGCGGTCGGCGGGACTAGCACCGGGGAGCTGTTTTTT	CASSLVAVGGTSTGELFF	once	TRBJ2-2	TRBD2	TRBV7-3
TGTGCCAGCAGTTCCGATACCGGACTAGCGCAAGAGACCCAGTACTTC	CASSSDTGLAQETQYF	NA	TRBJ2-5	TRBD2	TRBV6-6
TGTGCCAGCAGCCCTCTGATGGCGGGGCGCACAGATACGCAGTATTTT	CASSPLMAGRTDTQYF	once	TRBJ2-3	NA	TRBV28
TGTGCCAGCAGCCCCTCTCAGGTAGATCAGCCCCAGCATTTT	CASSPSQVDQPQHF	NA	TRBJ1-5	NA	TRBV7-2
TGTGCCAGCAGCCCCAGGTGGACAGGGGGCCGAAACACTGAAGCTTTCTTT	CASSPRWTGGRNTEAFF	NA	TRBJ1-1	TRBD1	TRBV11-2
TGTGCCAGCAGAGACAGGGGGCTGCCTGGGGAGCTGTTTTTT	CASRDRGLPGELFF	NA	TRBJ2-2	TRBD1	TRBV2
TGTGCCACCGCGGTCGGAGGTCAGCCCCAGCATTTT	CATAVGGQPQHF	NA	TRBJ1-5	NA	TRBV15
TGCAGCGTTGACCTAGGGGCTGGGGCCAACGTCCTGACTTTC	CSVDLGAGANVLTF	once	TRBJ2-6	NA	TRBV29-1
TGTGCCAGCAGTGAGGCGTGGCCCACAGATACGCAGTATTTT	CASSEAWPTDTQYF	NA	TRBJ2-3	NA	TRBV6-1
TGTGCCAGCAGCTTCGGGGGTGGGACAGATACGCAGTATTTT	CASSFGGGTDTQYF	NA	TRBJ2-3	NA	TRBV11-3
TGTGCCAGCAGCTCCCGCAGGCCCTCTATTTCCATGAACACTGAAGCTTTCTTT	CASSSRRPSISMNTEAFF	NA	TRBJ1-1	NA	TRBV7-2
TGTGCCAGCAGCCCTAGGACAGGGGAGACCCAGTACTTC	CASSPRTGETQYF	NA	TRBJ2-5	TRBD1	TRBV7-2
TGTGCCAGCAGCAGACTAGGAGGGCAAGAGACCCAGTACTTC	CASSRLGGQETQYF	NA	TRBJ2-5	NA	TRBV9
TGTGCCAACCAGGGGAACTATGGCTACACCTTC	CANQGNYGYTF	few	TRBJ1-2	NA	TRBV28
TGTGCCAGCAGCGTAGGGAGCGGGCCACTTTACAATGAGCAGTTCTTC	CASSVGSGPLYNEQFF	NA	TRBJ2-1	NA	TRBV9
TGTGCCAGCAGCTATGACAGGGGCGGAAACACCATATATTTT	CASSYDRGGNTIYF	NA	TRBJ1-3	TRBD1	TRBV5-4
TGCGCCAGCAGCACCGGGAGCCGGGGACCAGATACGCAGTATTTT	CASSTGSRGPDTQYF	NA	TRBJ2-3	NA	TRBV5-1
TGTGCCAGCAAACCGGGAGGGCGCAATGAGCAGTTCTTC	CASKPGGRNEQFF	NA	TRBJ2-1	TRBD2	TRBV19
TGCGCCAGCAGCTTGTCCCAGGGGGCGAGGACTGAAGCTTTCTTT	CASSLSQGARTEAFF	NA	TRBJ1-1	TRBD1	TRBV5-1
TGTGCCAGCAGCTTAGCAGGGACCACAGATACGCAGTATTTT	CASSLAGTTDTQYF	NA	TRBJ2-3	NA	TRBV7-2
TGTGCCAGCAGTTGGGGACAGACTAACTATGGCTACACCTTC	CASSWGQTNYGYTF	NA	TRBJ1-2	TRBD1	TRBV27
TGTGCCTGGAGTGCCTATTCAGGGATTCCCTACGAGCAGTACTTC	CAWSAYSGIPYEQYF	NA	TRBJ2-7	NA	TRBV30
TGTGCCAGCAGCCCCTGGGGAGAAGGACGCACAGATACGCAGTATTTT	CASSPWGEGRTDTQYF	NA	TRBJ2-3	NA	TRBV7-3
TGCGCCAGCAAATTTCCGGGCCCGGGCAATGAGCAGTTCTTC	CASKFPGPGNEQFF	NA	TRBJ2-1	NA	TRBV5-1